This T cell receptor (beta chain) emerged from a study of blood T cell repertoires in COVID-19. The overall study: Some COVID-19 samples were acute and others convalescent; all came from the United States, Italy and Spain.

For this clone: Additional DNA sequences in this sample encode the identical CDR3.

As originally analysed: Reference gene primer amplification gave estimated nucleated cell counts. Sequencing was performed with immunoSEQ multiplex PCR; in TCRdb, only in-frame clones are kept and a portion is missing. That table supplies the V and J calls and clone size; D and trimming were determined from the DNA. The sample consists of about 390,000 clones, around 87% of them appearing once. Those enrolled in Seattle joined during active infection and were followed longitudinally afterward. V was clipped by 0 bases and J by 3 bases, with 5 bases between them. This CDR3 contains 13 residues. Germline V lookup: CDR1 KGHSH, CDR2 LQKENI.

The V and J genes are TRBV18 and TRBJ1-1, with D hard to call. The TCR comes from a woman aged 60-75 years with COVID-19, enrolled during active disease. Source material: peripheral blood. Here the CDR3 reads CASSPPGDTEAFF. Written as DNA, the CDR3 is TGTGCCAGCTCACCACCCGGGGACACTGAAGCTTTCTTT.